The 32 T cell receptor beta chains in this list originate from one sample, sequenced in a study of OX40 agonist ivuxolimab in advanced cancers. Library generation was performed with the immunoSEQ multiplex PCR assay. The source is immuneACCESS, and TCRdb retained only in-frame sequences with V and J called. Part of the clones is not carried over; for the studies checked, unresolved V genes explain less than half of this, and the remainder is unexplained. The sample records 60,000 or so clones, about 89% of which are singletons. 5.2% of the sample belongs to the ten largest clones. The input for sequencing was CD4+ or CD8+ T cells sorted from blood, taken in a trial of the OX40 agonist ivuxolimab. The receptors derive from an adult with an advanced solid tumor such as melanoma, head and neck, liver or kidney cancer.

The chain couples TRBV5-1 to TRBJ2-7; D is unclear. Germline assignment: CDR1 SGHRS and CDR2 YFSETQ. V was trimmed by 4 bases and J by 4 bases, leaving 15 bases between them. This CDR3 comprises 14 residues. The CDR3 sequence is CASSLTLAGYEQYF. The CDR3 DNA reads TGCGCCAGCAGCCTCACCTTAGCCGGGTACGAGCAGTACTTC. The full variable domain, in which reference TRBV5-1 and TRBJ2-7 provide the parts outside the CDR3, is KAGVTQTPRYLIKTRGQQVTLSCSPISGHRSVSWYQQTPGQGLQFLFEYFSETQRNKGNFPGRFSGRQFSNSRSEMNVSTLELGDSALYLCASSLTLAGYEQYFGPGTRLTVT.

This clone is a singleton in its sample. The V call is TRBV27, the J call TRBJ2-7; perhaps TRBD1 as D (5 bases). The CDR3 extends over 14 amino acids. Looked up from germline, CDR1 is MNHEY and CDR2 is SMNVEV (reference sequence). Trimming removed 2 bases from V and 3 bases from J, with 11 bases in between. Written as DNA, the CDR3 is TGTGCCAGCAGTTTAGGGCCAGGGCGCTACGAGCAGTACTTC. It encodes CASSLGPGRYEQYF.

This chain connects TRBV7-9 to TRBJ2-7; perhaps TRBD2 as D (5 bases). The CDR3 runs 13 residues. V gave up 5 bases and J gave up 6 bases, with 14 bases separating them. CDR1 and CDR2 (germline): SEHNR, FQNEAQ (reference sequence). CDR3 in DNA: TGTGCCAGCAGCCAGGAGGTTAGAGTCGAGCAGTACTTC. Residues: CASSQEVRVEQYF.

The V call is TRBV11-2, the J call TRBJ2-2; possibly TRBD1 for D (6 bases). CDR1 and CDR2 (germline): SGHAT, FQNNGV. The ends were cut back, 4 bases at V and 4 bases at J, with 10 bases in the middle. This CDR3 is 14 amino acids long. The chain's CDR3 is CASSWGRITGELFF. In DNA, the CDR3 is TGTGCCAGCAGCTGGGGGCGGATCACCGGGGAGCTGTTTTTT.

The rearrangement links TRBV5-4 to TRBJ2-2; D is perhaps TRBD1 or TRBD2 (5 bases each). V lost 3 bases, J lost 3 bases, and 9 bases lay in between. Germline CDR1 SGHNT, CDR2 YYREEE (reference sequence). The CDR3 runs 14 residues. The chain's CDR3 is CASSWGRYTGELFF. The DNA of the CDR3 is TGTGCCAGCAGCTGGGGACGTTACACCGGGGAGCTGTTTTTT. The complete variable domain, with remaining parts taken from reference TRBV5-4 and TRBJ2-2, reads ETGVTQSPTHLIKTRGQQVTLRCSSQSGHNTVSWYQQALGQGPQFIFQYYREEENGRGNFPPRFSGLQFPNYSSELNVNALELDDSALYLCASSWGRYTGELFFGEGSRLTVL.

The chain links TRBV7-2 to TRBJ1-1; D uncertain. The CDR3 has 13 residues. The V and J ends lost 4 bases and 0 bases respectively, with 6 bases between them. From germline, CDR1 is SGHTA and CDR2 FQGNSA. CDR3 amino acids: CASSWTLNTEAFF. Written as DNA, the CDR3 is TGTGCCAGCAGCTGGACGCTGAACACTGAAGCTTTCTTT.

J is TRBJ1-2 and V is TRBV27; D is unresolved. Trimming shortened V by 4 bases and J by 4 bases, and 13 bases separated the two germline ends. Germline V gene sequence: CDR1 MNHEY, CDR2 SMNVEV (reference sequence). The CDR3 runs to 14 residues. CDR3 protein: CASSSLGISYGYTF. The CDR3 bases are TGTGCCAGCAGTTCTTTGGGAATTAGCTATGGCTACACCTTC.

This sequence joins TRBV10-3 and TRBJ1-1; possibly TRBD1 for D (5 bases). V was shortened by 6 bases and J by 9 bases, with 14 bases between the two germline ends. The CDR3 runs to 12 residues. Germline lookup yields CDR1 ENHRY and CDR2 SYGVKD. CDR3 nucleotide sequence: TGTGCCATCAGCGAACCCGGGACGAAAGCTTTCTTT. Protein sequence: CAISEPGTKAFF.

This chain links TRBV27 with TRBJ2-7; TRBD1 matches at 8 bases. This CDR3 is built from 16 residues. After removal of 3 bases from V and 2 bases from J, the junction contained 9 bases not matched to a gene. The germline V gene has CDR1 MNHEY and CDR2 SMNVEV (reference sequence). The CDR3 DNA reads as TGTGCCAGCAGTTTCCTTGGACAGGGAGAAACCTACGAGCAGTACTTC. This translates into CASSFLGQGETYEQYF.

The chain couples TRBV19 to TRBJ1-5, with 11 nucleotides matching TRBD1. This CDR3 has 13 residues. Germline lookup yields CDR1 LNHDA and CDR2 SQIVND (reference sequence). J gave up 11 bases and V 8 bases, and 8 bases lay outside the gene matches. CDR3 amino acids: CASGTGGPQAQHF. In nucleotides, the CDR3 is TGTGCCAGTGGGACAGGGGGACCCCAGGCCCAGCATTTT.

This chain links TRBV19 with TRBJ2-1; D is possibly TRBD1 or TRBD2 (6 bases each). V lost 3 bases to trimming and J lost 9 bases, with 12 bases between them. Germline-derived CDR1 and CDR2 are LNHDA and SQIVND (reference sequence). The CDR3 length is 13 residues. This CDR3 is CASSIRRGVEQFF. In nucleotides, the CDR3 is TGTGCCAGTAGTATTAGGAGGGGGGTTGAGCAGTTCTTC.

The rearrangement uses TRBV19 and TRBJ1-5; D unresolved. Germline loops: CDR1 LNHDA, CDR2 SQIVND (reference sequence). Trimming stripped 6 bases from V and 2 bases from J, with 8 bases between. This CDR3 has 13 residues. For the CDR3, the DNA is TGTGCCAGTAGGCAGGCACGCAATCAGCCCCAGCATTTT. Translated: CASRQARNQPQHF.

This clone was seen only a few times. The V call is TRBV14, the J call TRBJ2-7, with 9 positions matching TRBD2. V shed 5 bases and J 4 bases; nucleotides not matched to a gene: 6. There are 14 residues in the CDR3. In germline, CDR1 is SGHDN, CDR2 FVKESK. The DNA for the CDR3 is TGTGCCAGCAGCTCAAGCGGGAGGTATTACGAGCAGTACTTC. Translation: CASSSSGRYYEQYF.

This sequence joins TRBV10-3 and TRBJ1-2, with D maybe TRBD1 (6 bases). The germline V and J ends were trimmed by 5 bases and 5 bases, with 12 bases remaining between them. The germline V gene encodes CDR1 ENHRY and CDR2 SYGVKD. This CDR3 contains 13 residues. The CDR3 here is CAISTYREYGYTF. In DNA form, the CDR3 reads TGTGCCATCAGTACCTACAGGGAATATGGCTACACCTTC.

The chain carries TRBV14 and TRBJ2-5; D gene uncertain. The germline CDR1 and CDR2 sequences are SGHDN and FVKESK. V lost 2 bases, J lost 4 bases, and 11 bases lay in between. The CDR3 consists of 14 residues. CDR3 sequence reads: CASSQRLGRETQYF. The CDR3 DNA sequence: TGTGCCAGCAGCCAACGTTTAGGGCGAGAGACCCAGTACTTC.

The rearrangement uses TRBV4-1 and TRBJ2-1, with TRBD2 matching 9 bases. Unmatched junction bases numbered 10, after V lost 7 bases and J lost 6 bases. CDR1 and CDR2 from the germline V gene are MGHRA and YSYEKL. This CDR3 has 15 residues. CDR3 DNA: TGCGCCAGCAAACCTGCCCTAGCGGGGAGCAATGAGCAGTTCTTC. This sequence encodes CASKPALAGSNEQFF.

The CDR3 DNA reads TGTGCCATCAGTGAGGGACAGCGGGTATACGAGCAGTACTTC. This gives the protein CAISEGQRVYEQYF. This chain links TRBV10-3 with TRBJ2-5; D is perhaps TRBD1 or TRBD2 (6 bases each). The DNA matches TRBJ2-7 better at its end, which makes the J call doubtful. Germline CDR1 is ENHRY and CDR2 is SYGVKD. The CDR3 covers 14 residues.

The CDR3 sequence is CASSVVPGGGYTF. The CDR3 DNA reads TGTGCCAGCAGCGTAGTCCCTGGGGGGGGCTACACCTTC. The genes are TRBV9 and TRBJ1-2, with a tentative D call TRBD1 (5 bases). The length of the CDR3 is 13 residues. Per germline, CDR1 SGDLS and CDR2 YYNGEE. The V end was cut by 0 bases, the J end by 8 bases, with 11 bases between.

The chain couples TRBV6-5 to TRBJ2-7, with D tentatively TRBD1 (6 bases). Germline assignment: CDR1 MNHEY and CDR2 SVGAGI. V gave up 6 bases and J gave up 6 bases, with 15 bases separating them. This CDR3 region has 13 residues. DNA for the CDR3: TGTGCCAGCAGACCCCTGGACAGTTCCGAGCAGTACTTC. Encoded protein: CASRPLDSSEQYF.

This rearrangement joins TRBV5-4 to TRBJ2-7, with TRBD1 matching 10 bases. This CDR3 has 16 amino acids. V was clipped by 4 bases and J by 3 bases; unmatched bases: 10. Germline V lookup: CDR1 SGHNT, CDR2 YYREEE (reference sequence). This CDR3 is CASSPPTGQGGYEQYF. In nucleotides, the CDR3 is TGTGCCAGCAGCCCGCCCACCGGACAGGGGGGCTACGAGCAGTACTTC.

The chain carries TRBV7-3 and TRBJ2-1; D uncertain. The CDR3 is 13 amino acids. V was pared by 8 bases and J by 8 bases, with 16 bases between. Germline lookup yields CDR1 SGHTA and CDR2 FQGTGA. CDR3 nucleotide sequence: TGTGCCAGCGCCTCCACGGGCGCCGATGAGCAGTTCTTC. Translation gives CASASTGADEQFF.

The rearrangement links TRBV6-5 to TRBJ1-1; a weak D match, TRBD1 (5 bases). V gave up 0 bases and J gave up 7 bases, with 12 bases separating them. Per the germline V gene, CDR1 is MNHEY and CDR2 is SVGAGI. The CDR3 contains 14 residues. For the CDR3, the DNA is TGTGCCAGCAGTTACTCGGGGCTACACGATGAAGCTTTCTTT. It yields the protein CASSYSGLHDEAFF.

V usage is TRBV4-3 and J usage is TRBJ2-1, with a weak D call TRBD1 (5 bases). CDR3 length: 16 residues. Trimming took off 0 bases at V and 1 base at J, with 10 bases between the two ends. From germline, CDR1 is LGHNA and CDR2 YSLEER. CDR3: CASSQDLGVSYNEQFF. The DNA for the CDR3 is TGCGCCAGCAGCCAAGATTTAGGGGTTTCCTACAATGAGCAGTTCTTC.

The V gene is TRBV9, the J gene TRBJ1-6; 7 bases are a match to TRBD1. The CDR3 has 15 amino acids. Germline V gives CDR1 SGDLS, CDR2 YYNGEE. Germline trimming cut 4 bases from V and 5 bases from J; bases unmatched to any gene: 6. CDR3 DNA: TGTGCCAGCAGCCTCCGAACAGGGGATAATTCACCCCTCCACTTT. Its translation is CASSLRTGDNSPLHF.

The chain links TRBV7-2 to TRBJ1-5; D unclear. The V end was cut by 1 base, the J end by 7 bases, with 14 bases between. Germline assignment: CDR1 SGHTA and CDR2 FQGNSA. The CDR3 runs 15 residues. The CDR3 loop reads CASSLVPLNGQPQHF. In DNA form, the CDR3 reads TGTGCCAGCAGCTTAGTACCTCTCAACGGCCAGCCCCAGCATTTT.

The rearrangement joins TRBV7-2 to TRBJ2-1; 9 positions match TRBD2. The V gene's germline CDR1 is SGHTA and CDR2 FQGNSA. CDR3 length: 18 residues. Trimming took 5 bases from V and 4 from J; bases not matched to a gene: 15. The CDR3 loop reads CASSQRTLSGRRYNEQFF. The CDR3 DNA is TGTGCCAGCAGCCAACGTACCCTCAGCGGGAGGCGGTACAATGAGCAGTTCTTC.

This clone was counted a single time. The rearrangement uses TRBV11-2 and TRBJ1-6; no reliable D call. The germline V and J ends were trimmed by 0 bases and 10 bases, with 10 bases remaining between them. Germline V gene data show CDR1 as SGHAT and CDR2 as FQNNGV. There are 14 residues in the CDR3. CDR3 sequence: CASSLDGFGSPLHF. The CDR3 coding sequence is TGTGCCAGCAGCTTAGATGGCTTTGGATCACCCCTCCACTTT.

The chain uses TRBV6-1 and TRBJ2-5, with 11 nucleotides matching TRBD2. Germline CDR1 MNHNS, CDR2 SASEGT. The CDR3 has 15 amino acids. V trimming: 0 bases; J trimming: 3 bases; junction bases outside the gene matches: 0. CDR3: CASSEASGREETQYF. In DNA form, the CDR3 reads TGTGCCAGCAGTGAAGCTAGCGGGAGGGAAGAGACCCAGTACTTC.

The V and J genes are TRBV19 and TRBJ1-1; no firm D call. This CDR3 comprises 15 residues. Germline values: CDR1 LNHDA, CDR2 SQIVND (reference sequence). V shed 5 bases and J shed 4 bases, with 17 bases lying between them. CDR3 in amino acids: CASSLPTRRGTEAFF. CDR3 in DNA: TGTGCCAGTAGTCTCCCAACCCGACGGGGCACTGAAGCTTTCTTT.

The chain carries TRBV6-5 and TRBJ1-1; D unclear. The CDR3 sequence is 13 residues long. The V gene lost 6 bases and the J gene lost 1 base, with 9 bases spanning the gap. The germline V gene encodes CDR1 MNHEY and CDR2 SVGAGI. The CDR3 DNA is TGTGCCAGCAGCCTGGACCAGAACACTGAAGCTTTCTTT. This translates into CASSLDQNTEAFF.

The V call is TRBV27, the J call TRBJ1-4, with unresolved D. V lost 8 bases and J lost 2, with 9 bases in between. The CDR3 contains 13 residues. Germline V gives CDR1 MNHEY, CDR2 SMNVEV (reference sequence). Written as DNA, the CDR3 is TGTGCCAGCCGAAGGATTACTAATGAAAAACTGTTTTTT. It codes for CASRRITNEKLFF.

The V call is TRBV6-5, the J call TRBJ1-3; D gene ambiguous. CDR3 length: 14 amino acids. The germline V gene has CDR1 MNHEY and CDR2 SVGAGI. V was clipped by 6 bases and J by 0 bases, with 9 bases between them. The CDR3 loop reads CASRGPTSGNTIYF. CDR3 bases: TGTGCCAGCAGGGGCCCAACCTCTGGAAACACCATATATTTT.